This is a list of T cell receptor beta chains from one sample in a study of blood T cell repertoires in COVID-19. Produced via immunoSEQ multiplex PCR; TCRdb's table is partial and in-frame only. The sample has 150,000 to 200,000 clones; roughly 93% are singletons. The sequencing input was peripheral blood. Receptors were obtained from a woman in her forties or fifties with acute or convalescent COVID-19. CDR3s include the opening cysteine and the closing phenylalanine or tryptophan. The D gene is left open where the match is weak.

v_gene	d_gene	j_gene	CDR3nt	CDR3aa
TRBV27	NA	TRBJ2-7	TGTGCCAGCAGTCCGAGGGTGGCCACCCACGAGCAGTACTTC	CASSPRVATHEQYF
TRBV9	NA	TRBJ1-2	TGTGCCAGCAGCGTAGGGGGAGATTCTAACTATGGCTACACCTTC	CASSVGGDSNYGYTF
TRBV30	TRBD1	TRBJ1-2	TGTGCCTGGAAGGCAGGGGGCTATTATGGCTACACCTTC	CAWKAGGYYGYTF
TRBV12-3/TRBV12-4	TRBD1	TRBJ1-1	TGTGCCAGCATCGGACAGGGCGGGACTGAAGCTTTCTTT	CASIGQGGTEAFF
TRBV6-4	NA	TRBJ2-5	TGTGCCATTAAGGCGGCTAGCCAAGAGACCCAGTACTTC	CAIKAASQETQYF
TRBV19	NA	TRBJ2-7	TGTGCCAGTAGTATAAACGGTAACGAGCAGTACTTC	CASSINGNEQYF
TRBV7-6	TRBD1	TRBJ1-3	TGTGCCAGCAGCGGCCACAGGGGAGGTGGTGGTGGAAACACCATATATTTT	CASSGHRGGGGGNTIYF
TRBV30	NA	TRBJ1-3	TGTGCCTGGATGTCTCGGAGCTCTGGAAACACCATATATTTT	CAWMSRSSGNTIYF
TRBV5-6	NA	TRBJ2-7	TGTGCCAGCAGCTATGGACAAACCTACGAGCAGTACTTC	CASSYGQTYEQYF
TRBV11-1	NA	TRBJ1-5	TGTGCCAGCAGCTTAGTGGGGGCAAGTAATCAGCCCCAGCATTTT	CASSLVGASNQPQHF
TRBV7-2	NA	TRBJ2-7	TGTGCCAGCAGGCCCAGGGCGGGGAGTCCCTACGAGCAGTACTTC	CASRPRAGSPYEQYF
TRBV5-4	TRBD1	TRBJ1-2	TGTGCCAGCAGCCGCCTACTCAGGGGGAACTATGGCTACACCTTC	CASSRLLRGNYGYTF
TRBV2	NA	TRBJ1-4	TGTGCCAGCTCGCGTCAGCCCAATGAGGGTCTGTTTTTT	CASSRQPNEGLFF